This T cell receptor beta chain emerged from a study of T-cell memory formation after mild COVID-19. TCRdb re-called the 5' RACE reads through MiXCR, storing one row per CDR3 protein. Of roughly 300,000 distinct CDR3 sequences in the sample, around 8% were seen once. Overall study results and limits: Some responding clones appeared in pre-infection memory, suggesting cross-reactive memory joined.

The table lists this clonotype with a few counts. The antigen remains unidentified. Trimming cost V 6 bases and J 2 bases, with 8 bases left between them. Germline CDR1 is SGHAT and CDR2 is FQNNGV. This CDR3 region has 13 residues. Specimen: PBMCs or a T cell subset sorted from them (not recorded which). The gene calls are TRBV11-2 and TRBJ1-3; D possibly corresponds to TRBD1 (5 bases). This sequence originates from a young man who had mild COVID-19 (a few samples of this study predate the infection). Cell type and time point are not known. DNA for the CDR3: TGTGCCAGCAGTGGGGCCACTGGAAACACCATATATTTT. The encoded protein is CASSGATGNTIYF.